Listed here are 11 T cell receptor beta chains from one sample, sequenced in a study of T cells in Graves' hyperthyroidism and ophthalmopathy. Researchers took RNA transcripts and amplified the TCR beta CDR3 regions from them. The HTBI primer set was used in a first-round RT-PCR of the TCR CDR3. TCRdb ran MiXCR on the multiplex PCR reads and lists one entry per CDR3 protein. The sample yields approximately 400,000 distinct CDR3 sequences, roughly 25% seen once. The specimen was blood. These receptors were collected from a man aged 45-60 years with Graves' hyperthyroidism.

This chain uses TRBV18 with TRBJ2-1, with a possible D match to TRBD2 (6 bases). The CDR3 contains 19 residues. Germline V gene sequence: CDR1 KGHSH, CDR2 LQKENI. With 3 bases removed from V and 6 bases from J, the gap between germline ends came to 27 bases. Here the CDR3 reads CASSPTRGSIASESNEQFF. CDR3 nucleotides: TGTGCCAGCTCACCCACTCGGGGGTCAATAGCCAGTGAAAGCAATGAGCAGTTCTTC.

The V call is TRBV10-1, the J call TRBJ1-1; D gene ambiguous. Trimming removed 0 bases at V and 0 bases at J, with 8 bases between. The germline gives CDR1 WNHNN, CDR2 SYGVQD (reference sequence). CDR3 length: 15 residues. As DNA, the CDR3 is TGCGCCAGCAGTGAGTCGATAGGCCTGAACACTGAAGCTTTCTTT. This sequence encodes CASSESIGLNTEAFF.

Ten or more counts support this clonotype. V is TRBV2 and J is TRBJ2-1; D remains unclear. Germline V gene sequence: CDR1 SNHLY, CDR2 FYNNEI. This CDR3 spans 14 amino acids. The V gene lost 3 bases and the J gene lost 0 bases, with 6 bases spanning the gap. The CDR3 DNA reads as TGTGCCAGCAGTGAGATGAGCTCCTACAATGAGCAGTTCTTC. Amino acid sequence: CASSEMSSYNEQFF.

Many counts were recorded for this clonotype. The chain has TRBV27 and TRBJ2-7; 8 positions agree with TRBD1. Germline CDR1 reads MNHEY; CDR2 reads SMNVEV (reference sequence). V trimming: 3 bases; J trimming: 3 bases; junction bases outside the gene matches: 7. This CDR3 has 15 amino acids. CDR3 amino acids: CASSFFQGASYEQYF. Written as DNA, the CDR3 is TGTGCCAGCAGTTTTTTTCAGGGGGCCAGCTACGAGCAGTACTTC.

This chain joins TRBV9 and TRBJ1-5, with 7 nucleotides matching TRBD1. The V gene's germline CDR1 is SGDLS and CDR2 YYNGEE. This CDR3 comprises 14 residues. With V trimmed by 3 bases and J by 7 bases, 7 bases remained unmatched. The CDR3 region has the DNA TGTGCCAGCAGCGCTGGAGGGGGCAGGCAGCCCCAGCATTTT. Encoded protein: CASSAGGGRQPQHF.

This clonotype was observed a handful of times. V usage is TRBV5-1 and J usage is TRBJ2-6, with D unresolved. Trimming removed 5 bases at V and 0 bases at J, with 18 bases between. The CDR3 totals 18 residues. The germline V gene encodes CDR1 SGHRS and CDR2 YFSETQ. CDR3 protein: CASRPDGSRVSGANVLTF. The DNA for the CDR3 is TGCGCCAGCAGACCCGACGGGTCACGAGTCTCTGGGGCCAACGTCCTGACTTTC.

The table lists this clonotype with a few counts. This chain links TRBV27 with TRBJ2-5, with 9 bases lining up with TRBD1. The CDR3 runs to 15 residues. Germline CDR1 is MNHEY and CDR2 is SMNVEV (reference sequence). Trimming at V came to 3 bases and at J to 5 bases, leaving 7 bases not matched to a gene. This CDR3 reads CASSLGTGTEETQYF. Here the CDR3 DNA reads TGTGCCAGCAGTTTGGGGACAGGGACAGAGGAGACCCAGTACTTC.

CDR3 amino acids: CASSGGASSVYEQYF. The CDR3 DNA follows: TGTGCCAGCAGCGGAGGGGCGTCATCAGTCTACGAGCAGTACTTC. The chain uses TRBV9 and TRBJ2-7; D possibly uses TRBD1 or TRBD2 (5 bases each). V was shortened by 3 bases and J by 3 bases, with 16 bases between the two germline ends. This CDR3 spans 15 amino acids. Germline CDR1 is SGDLS and CDR2 is YYNGEE.

This clonotype was counted at least ten times. V and J are TRBV5-1 and TRBJ2-1; 10 bases fit TRBD2. The ends lost 3 bases at V and 5 bases at J; junction bases unmatched: 5. Germline CDR1 reads SGHRS; CDR2 reads YFSETQ. The length of the CDR3 is 15 residues. CDR3 in amino acids: CASSWRTSGNNEQFF. CDR3 nucleotides: TGCGCCAGCAGCTGGAGGACTAGCGGTAACAATGAGCAGTTCTTC.

This clonotype was picked up one time. One junction end does not reproduce the germline sequence, and a read error may be involved. The chain uses TRBV6-1 and TRBJ2-6; 11 bases agree with TRBD1. Germline V gene lookup returns CDR1 MNHNS and CDR2 SASEGT. The CDR3 sequence is 15 residues long. Here the CDR3 reads CASRDRGPGANVPTF. DNA of the CDR3: TGTGCCAGCAGGGACAGGGGGCCCGGGGCCAACGTCCCGACTTTC.

This clonotype showed up many times. The V gene is TRBV6-1, the J gene TRBJ2-7; D is possibly TRBD2 (5 bases). V shed 4 bases and J shed 3 bases, with 7 bases lying between them. The CDR3 is 12 residues long. Germline-derived CDR1 and CDR2 are MNHNS and SASEGT. The CDR3 sequence is CASSGEYYEQYF. CDR3 nucleotides: TGTGCCAGCAGTGGGGAGTACTACGAGCAGTACTTC.